Each of the 32 T cell receptor beta chains below was sequenced from the same sample in a study of breast tumors, draining lymph nodes, adjacent tissues. Each CDR3 protein is one row after TCRdb ran MiXCR on the multiplex PCR reads. The repertoire holds over 9,000 distinct CDR3 sequences, with less than 70% as singletons. The sequencing sample was made of breast tumor tissue. Every receptor here comes from a female donor with breast cancer. Some clones in this sample may be carry-over from other donors' samples.

The chain links TRBV5-1 to TRBJ2-3; TRBD1 matches 9 bases. The germline V gene has CDR1 SGHRS and CDR2 YFSETQ. V shed 0 bases and J 3 bases; nucleotides not matched to a gene: 2. The CDR3 loop spans 15 amino acids. In nucleotides, the CDR3 is TGCGCCAGCAGCTTGGGGGACAGGGTAACAGATACGCAGTATTTT. Translation gives CASSLGDRVTDTQYF. Full variable domain (remainder filled in from reference TRBV5-1 and TRBJ2-3): KAGVTQTPRYLIKTRGQQVTLSCSPISGHRSVSWYQQTPGQGLQFLFEYFSETQRNKGNFPGRFSGRQFSNSRSEMNVSTLELGDSALYLCASSLGDRVTDTQYFGPGTRLTVL.

This clonotype showed up just a few times. This chain uses TRBV10-2 with TRBJ1-6; TRBD1 agrees at 8 bases. The length of the CDR3 is 15 residues. The V gene end was trimmed by 6 bases and the J gene end by 7 bases; junction bases not matched to a gene: 8. Germline loops: CDR1 WSHSY, CDR2 SAAADI. The CDR3 DNA reads TGCGCCAGCAGGGAATTTCGGACAGGGAATTCACCCCTCCACTTT. Translating it yields CASREFRTGNSPLHF.

This clonotype has a count of ten or more. This may arise from a read error, as a much more abundant clone is one base away. CDR3 DNA: TGTGCCAGCAGCCTCGGTAGGGACACCGGGGAGCTGTTTTTT. Residues: CASSLGRDTGELFF. The chain carries TRBV5-8 and TRBJ2-2; D remains ambiguous. Germline loops: CDR1 SGHTS, CDR2 YDEGEE. The CDR3 is made up of 14 amino acids. Trimming took off 4 bases at V and 3 bases at J, with 10 bases between the two ends.

A single count supports this clonotype. The chain combines TRBV24-1 with TRBJ1-5, with 8 bases matching TRBD1. The length of the CDR3 is 12 residues. Per germline, CDR1 KGHDR and CDR2 SFDVKD. J was trimmed by 6 bases and V by 9 bases; bases with no gene match: 3. The CDR3 bases are TGTGCCACCTCGACAGGGGCTCAGCCCCAGCATTTT. It specifies CATSTGAQPQHF.

The rearrangement links TRBV6-4 to TRBJ2-7, with 10 bases lining up with TRBD2. The CDR3 sequence is 19 residues long. Unmatched junction bases numbered 18, after V lost 0 bases and J lost 7 bases. In germline, CDR1 is MRHNA, CDR2 SNTAGT. In nucleotides, the CDR3 is TGTGCCAGCAGTGACTCCCAGCGGGGGGGCTTGTTAATCCGACGGGAGCAGTACTTC. This sequence encodes CASSDSQRGGLLIRREQYF.

V gene TRBV3-1 combines with J gene TRBJ1-1, with TRBD1 matching over 8 bases. The CDR3 length is 16 residues. In germline, CDR1 is LGHDT, CDR2 YNNKEL (reference sequence). The junction had 6 bases not matched to a gene; V was cut back by 3 bases and J by 0 bases. The CDR3 nucleotides are TGTGCCAGCAGCCAGAACAGGGGGGGGGTGAACACTGAAGCTTTCTTT. It is translated as CASSQNRGGVNTEAFF.

This clonotype has more than one count but fewer than ten. The chain combines TRBV6-5 with TRBJ2-7; 13 bases are shared with TRBD2. The germline gives CDR1 MNHEY, CDR2 SVGAGI. After removal of 4 bases from V and 7 bases from J, the junction contained 13 bases not matched to a gene. The CDR3 length is 17 residues. Here the CDR3 reads CASSSGLAGVGRGEQYF. For the CDR3, the DNA is TGTGCCAGCAGTTCCGGACTAGCGGGAGTCGGGAGAGGGGAGCAGTACTTC.

This clonotype has just a few counts. This sequence joins TRBV24-1 and TRBJ2-2; D unresolved. The ends were cut back, 6 bases at V and 7 bases at J, with 8 bases in the middle. CDR3 length equals 12 residues. The V gene's germline CDR1 is KGHDR and CDR2 SFDVKD. In nucleotides, the CDR3 is TGTGCCACCAGTAGGGCGAACGGGGAGCTGTTTTTT. Translation gives CATSRANGELFF.

The chain recombines TRBV20-1 with TRBJ1-5; a weak D match, TRBD1 (5 bases). The CDR3 is 16 residues long. Germline lookup yields CDR1 DFQATT and CDR2 SNEGSKA (reference sequence). Trimming removed 2 bases at V and 7 bases at J, with 21 bases between. The CDR3 coding sequence is TGCAGTGCTAGACGCTCGAGAGGACAAGTCGAGCAGCCCCAGCATTTT. It yields the protein CSARRSRGQVEQPQHF.

This clonotype was counted ten times or more. The chain combines TRBV2 with TRBJ2-1; no firm D call. The germline V and J ends were trimmed by 1 base and 10 bases, with 11 bases remaining between them. The CDR3 totals 13 residues. Looked up from germline, CDR1 is SNHLY and CDR2 is FYNNEI. The CDR3 sequence: CASSEDRTIEQFF. CDR3 coding DNA: TGTGCCAGCAGTGAAGATAGAACCATCGAGCAGTTCTTC. The complete variable domain, with remaining parts taken from reference TRBV2 and TRBJ2-1, reads EPEVTQTPSHQVTQMGQEVILRCVPISNHLYFYWYRQILGQKVEFLVSFYNNEISEKSEIFDDQFSVERPDGSNFTLKIRSTKLEDSAMYFCASSEDRTIEQFFGPGTRLTVL.

This clonotype showed up just once. V and J are TRBV9 and TRBJ1-2; 8 bases align to TRBD1. Germline loops: CDR1 SGDLS, CDR2 YYNGEE. This CDR3 is built from 15 residues. The V and J ends lost 0 bases and 2 bases, in that order; junction bases with no gene match: 3. In DNA, the CDR3 is TGTGCCAGCAGCGTAGAGCAGGGGGCCAACTATGGCTACACCTTC. Its protein product is CASSVEQGANYGYTF.

J is TRBJ2-5 and V is TRBV7-2; TRBD1 might be the D (5 bases). Germline assignment: CDR1 SGHTA and CDR2 FQGNSA. Trimming removed 11 bases at V and 4 bases at J, with 14 bases between. This CDR3 has 12 amino acids. Here the CDR3 reads CAGSGAAETQYF. CDR3 bases: TGTGCCGGGTCTGGGGCGGCAGAGACCCAGTACTTC.

This rearrangement joins TRBV6-6 to TRBJ2-5; the D is unclear. V was clipped by 2 bases and J by 2 bases, with 3 bases between them. The CDR3 contains 12 residues. Germline V gene data show CDR1 as MNHNY and CDR2 as SVGAGI (reference sequence). The CDR3 here is CASSYTQETQYF. The DNA of the CDR3 is TGTGCCAGCAGTTACACGCAAGAGACCCAGTACTTC.

The V and J genes are TRBV6-5 and TRBJ1-6; 7 positions match TRBD1. The CDR3 has 16 residues. The ends lost 0 bases at V and 9 bases at J; junction bases unmatched: 8. The germline V gene has CDR1 MNHEY and CDR2 SVGAGI. Here the CDR3 reads CASSYSRGQGGSPLHF. DNA for the CDR3: TGTGCCAGCAGTTACTCGAGGGGCCAGGGGGGTTCACCCCTCCACTTT.

This clonotype was picked up many times. The chain employs TRBV20-1 and TRBJ1-2; D not certain. The germline V and J ends were trimmed by 6 bases and 4 bases, with 12 bases remaining between them. Germline-derived CDR1 and CDR2 are DFQATT and SNEGSKA (reference sequence). The CDR3 runs 12 residues. The CDR3 DNA sequence: TGCAGTGCCCCTGCGATCCCCTATGGCTACACCTTC. Protein product: CSAPAIPYGYTF.

The rearrangement joins TRBV7-9 to TRBJ2-7; the D gene is possibly TRBD2 (6 bases). Germline assignment: CDR1 SEHNR and CDR2 FQNEAQ (reference sequence). V lost 2 bases, J lost 6 bases, and 14 bases lay in between. This CDR3 has 14 residues. The CDR3 nucleotides read TGTGCCAGCAGCTTAAGGGAGGTTTTAAGCGAGCAGTACTTC. Residues: CASSLREVLSEQYF.

This clonotype was picked up one time. V and J are TRBV7-2 and TRBJ2-1, with 8 bases aligning to TRBD2. This CDR3 contains 14 residues. V lost 5 bases to trimming and J lost 6 bases; unmatched junction nucleotides: 6. CDR1 and CDR2 (germline): SGHTA, FQGNSA. CDR3 in amino acids: CASSPGLAGNEQFF. The CDR3 DNA follows: TGTGCCAGCAGCCCCGGACTAGCTGGCAATGAGCAGTTCTTC.

The V call is TRBV4-1, the J call TRBJ1-2; 10 bases line up with TRBD1. This CDR3 has 14 amino acids. V trimming: 2 bases; J trimming: 8 bases; junction bases outside the gene matches: 5. CDR1 is MGHRA and CDR2 is YSYEKL in the germline V gene. CDR3 protein: CASSQFGTGEGYTF. The DNA for the CDR3 is TGCGCCAGCAGCCAATTCGGGACAGGGGAAGGCTACACCTTC.

This clonotype has just a few counts. The genes are TRBV15 and TRBJ2-3, with no clear D. Per the germline V gene, CDR1 is LNHNV and CDR2 is YYDKDF (reference sequence). V lost 0 bases and J 2 bases, leaving 3 bases between the germline ends. The CDR3 is made up of 13 amino acids. CDR3 amino acids: CATSRDFTDTQYF. The CDR3 DNA is TGTGCCACCAGCAGAGACTTCACAGATACGCAGTATTTT. Full variable domain (remainder filled in from reference TRBV15 and TRBJ2-3): DAMVIQNPRYQVTQFGKPVTLSCSQTLNHNVMYWYQQKSSQAPKLLFHYYDKDFNNEADTPDNFQSRRPNTSFCFLDIRSPGLGDTAMYLCATSRDFTDTQYFGPGTRLTVL.

The chain is built from TRBV29-1 and TRBJ1-2, with a possible D match to TRBD1 (5 bases). The V gene lost 3 bases and the J gene lost 9 bases, with 17 bases spanning the gap. CDR1 is SQVTM, CDR2 ANQGSEA, per germline. The CDR3 is 13 amino acids. The CDR3 sequence is CSVDRDGGMSYTF. The CDR3 DNA reads TGCAGCGTTGACAGGGACGGTGGTATGAGCTACACCTTC.

The rearrangement joins TRBV5-1 to TRBJ2-3; TRBD1 matches at 7 bases. Trimming removed 4 bases from V and 0 bases from J; junction bases left unmatched: 20. CDR1 is SGHRS and CDR2 is YFSETQ in the germline V gene. The CDR3 runs 20 residues. CDR3 in DNA: TGCGCCAGCAGCCCCGACAGGGTGGGGGTCCTCCACCCTAGCACAGATACGCAGTATTTT. This gives the protein CASSPDRVGVLHPSTDTQYF.

The V gene is TRBV29-1, the J gene TRBJ1-4, with 7 nucleotides matching TRBD1. With V trimmed by 5 bases and J by 6 bases, 12 bases remained unmatched. Germline CDR1 and CDR2: SQVTM and ANQGSEA. There are 15 residues in the CDR3. CDR3 in amino acids: CSVQTGVVLDEKLFF. The CDR3 region has the DNA TGCAGCGTTCAAACAGGGGTCGTGTTAGATGAAAAACTGTTTTTT.

This rearrangement joins TRBV25-1 to TRBJ1-2, with D unclear. The CDR3 length is 11 residues. Germline V gene lookup returns CDR1 MGHDK and CDR2 SYGVNS. The germline V and J ends were trimmed by 6 bases and 8 bases, with 10 bases remaining between them. The CDR3 DNA sequence: TGTGCCAGCAGCAGGACGGGAGGCTACACCTTC. This encodes CASSRTGGYTF.

The chain uses TRBV20-1 and TRBJ2-5, with D perhaps matching TRBD1 (6 bases). Germline V gives CDR1 DFQATT, CDR2 SNEGSKA (reference sequence). The CDR3 consists of 13 residues. Trimming removed 4 bases from V and 4 bases from J, with 13 bases in between. CDR3 DNA: TGCAGTGCTAAGGGGGTTTCGGGAGAGACCCAGTACTTC. It is translated as CSAKGVSGETQYF.

About this clonotype itself: Germline is not matched at one junction end, which may reflect a read error. The rearrangement uses TRBV7-2 and TRBJ2-3; D may be TRBD1 (6 bases). This CDR3 has 14 residues. Germline V gene data show CDR1 as SGHTA and CDR2 as FQGNSA. CDR3 sequence reads: CAGSAQAAGDTQYF. CDR3 coding DNA: TGTGCCGGCAGCGCCCAGGCGGCAGGGGACACGCAGTATTTT.

This chain uses TRBV5-1 with TRBJ1-3, with D uncertain. Trimming pared 5 bases from V and 3 bases from J, leaving 9 bases between. Germline V lookup: CDR1 SGHRS, CDR2 YFSETQ. CDR3 length: 13 amino acids. The CDR3 nucleotides are TGCGCCAGCAGGTCCGGCGATGGAAACACCATATATTTT. It specifies CASRSGDGNTIYF.

This clonotype was counted between two and nine times. V and J are TRBV7-6 and TRBJ2-1, with TRBD2 identical over 9 bases. The CDR3 totals 16 residues. With 0 bases clipped from V and 5 bases from J, the junction kept 5 bases outside the gene matches. Germline V gene data show CDR1 as SGHVS and CDR2 as FNYEAQ. The CDR3 is CASSLAGGRADNEQFF. CDR3 coding DNA: TGTGCCAGCAGCTTAGCTGGCGGGAGGGCCGACAATGAGCAGTTCTTC.

About this clonotype itself: As the CDR3 is not closed by the conserved phenylalanine or tryptophan, this likely results from a read error. The DNA is left out, because the CDR3 cannot be placed on it with certainty; the CDR3 is given as TCRdb lists it. The chain is built from TRBV7-2 and TRBJ2-5; the table's D call, TRBD1, has no DNA check behind it. The CDR3 contains 13 residues when both ends are counted. CDR1 is SGHTA and CDR2 is FQGNSA in the germline V gene. The CDR3 protein is CASSLPRGGPSSS.

By its share, this clonotype is medium-sized. This rearrangement joins TRBV3-1 to TRBJ1-4; 7 bases fit TRBD1. Germline V gives CDR1 LGHDT, CDR2 YNNKEL (reference sequence). Trimming cost V 8 bases and J 7 bases; bases outside gene matches: 7. This CDR3 comprises 13 residues. CDR3 coding DNA: TGTGCCAGCCGACAGGGATTAGGTGAAAAACTGTTTTTT. Its protein product is CASRQGLGEKLFF.

This clonotype has ten or more counts. The genes are TRBV2 and TRBJ1-1; 9 bases map to TRBD1. The CDR3 is 15 residues long. After removal of 5 bases from V and 7 bases from J, the junction contained 11 bases not matched to a gene. Germline V gene sequence: CDR1 SNHLY, CDR2 FYNNEI. DNA for the CDR3: TGTGCCAGCAGTCCTTGGACAGGGGACACCTATGAAGCTTTCTTT. It encodes CASSPWTGDTYEAFF.

J is TRBJ2-3 and V is TRBV5-1; the match to TRBD2 covers 11 bases. Germline V CDR1 and CDR2: SGHRS, YFSETQ. There are 17 residues in the CDR3. V lost 5 bases to trimming and J lost 4 bases; unmatched junction nucleotides: 12. CDR3 bases: TGCGCCAGCAGGCCCGTGGGACTAGCGGAACCGGCAGATACGCAGTATTTT. Translation: CASRPVGLAEPADTQYF.

This chain connects TRBV15 to TRBJ2-7; 11 bases match TRBD1. The CDR3 length is 16 residues. The V gene end was trimmed by 3 bases and the J gene end by 4 bases; junction bases not matched to a gene: 8. Germline CDR1 is LNHNV and CDR2 is YYDKDF (reference sequence). CDR3 in amino acids: CATSSLGTGGIYEQYF. CDR3 in DNA: TGTGCCACCAGCAGCCTCGGGACAGGGGGTATTTACGAGCAGTACTTC.